This T cell receptor beta chain was identified in a study of identical twins. Overall study results and limits: The abundant beta clonotypes from cord blood had fewer insertions, and memory repertoires had none of this. Less excess twin sharing appeared in beta out-of-frame sequences.

About this clonotype: Its target is unknown.

A universal primer site arose from template switching, and cDNA bore unique molecular identifiers. From the 5' RACE reads, TCRdb called clonotypes with MiXCR, one entry per CDR3 protein. The data show 1.5 million to 2 million distinct CDR3 sequences, more than 30% seen once. Germline values: CDR1 MNHNS, CDR2 SASEGT. Trimming cost V 8 bases and J 7 bases, with 18 bases left between them. The CDR3 runs to 15 residues. V and J are TRBV6-1 and TRBJ1-6; D remains unclear. This sequence originates from a newborn girl in good health. What was sequenced was cord blood. The CDR3: CASEDGPFRNSPLHF. The CDR3 coding sequence is TGTGCCAGCGAGGATGGGCCCTTCCGAAATTCACCCCTCCACTTT.